This paragraph reports one TCR beta chain. The entry originates in a study of shared clonotypes between healthy human individuals. The V and J ends lost 5 bases and 0 bases, in that order; junction bases with no gene match: 5. CDR1 is SEHNR and CDR2 is FQNEAQ in the germline V gene (reference sequence). The CDR3 length is 16 residues. Here immunoSEQ multiplex PCR was the method, and the copy in TCRdb shows in-frame clones only, minus some. The data contain 1.4 million to 1.5 million clones, around 95% of them seen just once; the ten biggest clones take up roughly 1.2%. The rearrangement uses TRBV7-9 and TRBJ1-3; 9 bases fit TRBD1. The sequenced material came from naive CD4+ T cells sorted from blood. The sample's subset: CD45RA+ positively selected. This sequence originates from a young man in good health. The CDR3 coding sequence is TGTGCCAGCAGCCACCTGACAGGGGGCTCTGGAAACACCATATATTTT. Its translation is CASSHLTGGSGNTIYF.